The 15 T cell receptor beta chains reported below all come from one sample, sequenced in a study of shared clonotypes between healthy human individuals. TCRdb keeps only in-frame clones here, not all; method: immunoSEQ multiplex PCR. Seen here are under 750,000 clones, roughly two thirds observed once, and the top ten hold under 2%. The specimen sequenced was memory CD4+ T cells sorted from blood. The subset is: CD45RA-negative fraction. Every receptor here comes from a woman aged 30 to 39 in good health.

The sample holds one count of this clone. Here the CDR3 DNA reads TGTGCCAGCAGCCCTCGCCGGACAGGTCCTAATGAAAAACTGTTTTTT. It specifies CASSPRRTGPNEKLFF. The chain uses TRBV2 and TRBJ1-4, with 7 bases aligning to TRBD1. The germline gives CDR1 SNHLY, CDR2 FYNNEI. This CDR3 spans 16 amino acids. V dropped 6 bases and J dropped 3; count of bases not matched to a gene: 10.

The chain combines TRBV30 with TRBJ1-3; tentatively, D is TRBD1 (5 bases). The germline V gene has CDR1 GTSNPN and CDR2 SVGIG (reference sequence). CDR3 length: 14 residues. V dropped 0 bases and J dropped 7 bases, with 13 bases sitting between them. CDR3 sequence reads: CAWSVPGPGNTIYF. CDR3 coding DNA: TGTGCCTGGAGTGTACCTGGGCCAGGGAACACCATATATTTT.

The chain recombines TRBV27 with TRBJ1-5; maybe TRBD1 (5 bases). There are 15 residues in the CDR3. Germline lookup yields CDR1 MNHEY and CDR2 SMNVEV (reference sequence). The V end lost 6 bases, the J end lost 0 bases, and 12 bases lay between the germline ends. As DNA, the CDR3 is TGTGCCAGCAGACCGGGGGGTTATAGCAATCAGCCCCAGCATTTT. Amino acids: CASRPGGYSNQPQHF.

Note on this clone: The same CDR3 also results from other DNA sequences found in this sample. The gene calls are TRBV28 and TRBJ1-2; D is perhaps TRBD1 (6 bases). V lost 5 bases, J lost 7 bases, and 11 bases lay in between. The CDR3 length is 12 residues. Germline values: CDR1 MDHEN, CDR2 SYDVKM. CDR3 loop: CASSTQGRGYTF. Written as DNA, the CDR3 is TGTGCCAGCAGTACACAGGGCCGTGGCTACACCTTC.

The chain couples TRBV18 to TRBJ2-7; perhaps D is TRBD1 or TRBD2 (5 bases each). Germline values: CDR1 KGHSH, CDR2 LQKENI. V gave up 0 bases and J gave up 5 bases, with 14 bases separating them. The CDR3 extends over 15 amino acids. The CDR3 here is CASSPPDPGPHEQYF. For the CDR3, the DNA is TGTGCCAGCTCACCACCCGACCCGGGGCCCCACGAGCAGTACTTC.

In its sample, this clone was seen once. V gene TRBV10-3 combines with J gene TRBJ2-7; 10 bases fit TRBD2. Germline V gene data show CDR1 as ENHRY and CDR2 as SYGVKD. CDR3 size: 14 residues. V was clipped by 4 bases and J by 4 bases; unmatched bases: 4. CDR3 DNA sequence: TGTGCCATCAGTGGAGCGGGAGGGTTGTACGAGCAGTACTTC. This gives the protein CAISGAGGLYEQYF.

The V call is TRBV7-8, the J call TRBJ2-3; a weak D match, TRBD2 (5 bases). In germline, CDR1 is SGHVS, CDR2 FQNEAQ. The V end lost 5 bases, the J end lost 1 base, and 16 bases lay between the germline ends. CDR3 size: 16 residues. CDR3: CASSGRTRQRTDTQYF. CDR3 bases: TGTGCCAGCAGCGGACGGACTCGCCAACGCACAGATACGCAGTATTTT.

Regarding this clone: Being one base from a much bigger clone, this may be a read error. The identical CDR3 is also encoded by other nucleotide sequences in the sample. The gene calls are TRBV5-1 and TRBJ2-7; D perhaps matches TRBD1 (5 bases). V lost 0 bases to trimming and J lost 2 bases, with 9 bases between them. The CDR3 runs to 14 residues. Germline loops: CDR1 SGHRS, CDR2 YFSETQ. As DNA, the CDR3 is TGCGCCAGCAGCTTGGGGCAGGGTCCCTACGAGCAGTACTTC. Residues: CASSLGQGPYEQYF.

This chain uses TRBV28 with TRBJ2-2; the D is unclear. In germline, CDR1 is MDHEN, CDR2 SYDVKM. The CDR3 totals 15 residues. V gave up 6 bases and J gave up 4 bases, with 15 bases separating them. CDR3 sequence reads: CASSLSVVATGELFF. For the CDR3, the DNA is TGTGCCAGCAGCCTAAGTGTAGTCGCCACCGGGGAGCTGTTTTTT.

This clone has just a few counts. The gene calls are TRBV2 and TRBJ1-5; 8 bases map to TRBD1. Trimming removed 8 bases from V and 3 bases from J; junction bases left unmatched: 3. The CDR3 totals 13 residues. The V gene's germline CDR1 is SNHLY and CDR2 FYNNEI. CDR3 in amino acids: CASDRGNNQPQHF. The CDR3 DNA reads as TGTGCCAGCGACAGGGGAAACAATCAGCCCCAGCATTTT.

This sequence joins TRBV11-2 and TRBJ1-1; D is possibly TRBD1 (5 bases). From germline, CDR1 is SGHAT and CDR2 FQNNGV. The V gene lost 1 base and the J gene lost 3 bases, with 12 bases spanning the gap. This CDR3 is built from 15 residues. CDR3 sequence: CASSLGPREYTEAFF. The CDR3, as DNA: TGTGCCAGCAGCTTAGGGCCCAGGGAATACACTGAAGCTTTCTTT.

The gene calls are TRBV5-4 and TRBJ2-2; 14 bases map to TRBD2. Per the germline V gene, CDR1 is SGHNT and CDR2 is YYREEE (reference sequence). J lost 5 bases, V lost 3 bases, and 6 bases had no gene match. The CDR3 sequence is 17 residues long. The CDR3 loop reads CASSWGTSGSLTGELFF. CDR3 in DNA: TGTGCCAGCAGCTGGGGGACTAGCGGGAGTTTGACCGGGGAGCTGTTTTTT.

The chain couples TRBV7-2 to TRBJ2-5; D remains ambiguous. CDR3 size: 13 residues. The V end was cut by 2 bases, the J end by 4 bases, with 8 bases between. Germline loops: CDR1 SGHTA, CDR2 FQGNSA. For the CDR3, the DNA is TGTGCCAGCAGCTTATTGAACACAGAGACCCAGTACTTC. Translating it yields CASSLLNTETQYF. Full variable domain (missing parts from reference TRBV7-2 and TRBJ2-5): GAGVSQSPSNKVTEKGKDVELRCDPISGHTALYWYRQSLGQGLEFLIYFQGNSAPDKSGLPSDRFSAERTGGSVSTLTIQRTQQEDSAVYLCASSLLNTETQYFGPGTRLLVL.

This clone appeared a few times. Within the sample, other DNA sequences also encode this same CDR3. DNA for the CDR3: TGTGCCAGTAGTATACAGGGGTCGAACACTGAAGCTTTCTTT. Residues: CASSIQGSNTEAFF. The genes are TRBV19 and TRBJ1-1; D might be TRBD1 (6 bases). This CDR3 has 14 amino acids. Per the germline V gene, CDR1 is LNHDA and CDR2 is SQIVND (reference sequence). Trimming removed 2 bases at V and 1 base at J, with 8 bases between.

The chain combines TRBV28 with TRBJ2-5; 10 bases agree with TRBD1. V shed 2 bases, J shed 11 bases, and the junction held 11 bases outside the gene matches. CDR1 and CDR2 (germline): MDHEN, SYDVKM. The CDR3 loop spans 15 amino acids. The CDR3 spells CASSLRDRGKHKQYF. CDR3 coding DNA: TGTGCCAGCAGTTTACGGGACAGGGGTAAACATAAGCAGTACTTC.